This T cell receptor (beta chain) is from a study of shared clonotypes between healthy human individuals. V was cut by 0 bases and J by 0 bases, with 12 bases left in between. The CDR3 extends over 17 amino acids. Germline CDR1 WNHNN, CDR2 SYGVQD (reference sequence). An approximately 210 ng quantity of DNA, around 30,000 T cell genomes, went into the sorted-subset replicate PCRs. Generated by immunoSEQ multiplex PCR, the TCRdb table keeps only in-frame clones and is missing some. The repertoire holds 1,500,000 or so clones, with 95% to 97% as singletons. The chain carries TRBV10-1 and TRBJ2-1; no definite D call. This clonotype was obtained from a man aged 25-45 years in good health. Sequenced material: naive CD4+ T cells sorted from blood. Subset denoted: CD45RA+ positively selected. The CDR3 DNA follows: TGCGCCAGCAGTGAGTCGATCGGCCGGAGCTCCTACAATGAGCAGTTCTTC. Protein product: CASSESIGRSSYNEQFF.